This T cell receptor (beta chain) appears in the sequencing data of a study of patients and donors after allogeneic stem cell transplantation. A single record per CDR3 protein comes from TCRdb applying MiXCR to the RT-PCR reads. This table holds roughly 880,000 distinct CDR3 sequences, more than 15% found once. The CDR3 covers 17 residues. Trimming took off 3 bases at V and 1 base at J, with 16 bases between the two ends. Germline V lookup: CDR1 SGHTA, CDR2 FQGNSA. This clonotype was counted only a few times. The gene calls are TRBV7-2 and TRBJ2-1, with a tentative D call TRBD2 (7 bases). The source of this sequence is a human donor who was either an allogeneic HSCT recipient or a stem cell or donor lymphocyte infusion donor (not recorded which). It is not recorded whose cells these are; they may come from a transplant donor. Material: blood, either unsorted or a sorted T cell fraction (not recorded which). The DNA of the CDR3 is TGTGCCAGCAGCTTCTTTGCGGGGGCCTTTTCCTACAATGAGCAGTTCTTC. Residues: CASSFFAGAFSYNEQFF. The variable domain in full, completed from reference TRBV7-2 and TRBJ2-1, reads GAGVSQSPSNKVTEKGKDVELRCDPISGHTALYWYRQSLGQGLEFLIYFQGNSAPDKSGLPSDRFSAERTGGSVSTLTIQRTQQEDSAVYLCASSFFAGAFSYNEQFFGPGTRLTVL.